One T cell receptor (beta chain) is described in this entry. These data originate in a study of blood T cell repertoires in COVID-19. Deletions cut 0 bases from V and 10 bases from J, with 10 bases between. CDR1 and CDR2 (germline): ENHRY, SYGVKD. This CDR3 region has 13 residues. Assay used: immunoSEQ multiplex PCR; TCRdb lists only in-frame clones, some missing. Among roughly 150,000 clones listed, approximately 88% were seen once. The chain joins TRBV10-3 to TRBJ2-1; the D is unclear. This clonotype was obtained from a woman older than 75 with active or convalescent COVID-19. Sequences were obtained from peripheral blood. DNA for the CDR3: TGTGCCATCAGTGAGTCGGAGAAAAGAGAGCAGTTCTTC. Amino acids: CAISESEKREQFF.